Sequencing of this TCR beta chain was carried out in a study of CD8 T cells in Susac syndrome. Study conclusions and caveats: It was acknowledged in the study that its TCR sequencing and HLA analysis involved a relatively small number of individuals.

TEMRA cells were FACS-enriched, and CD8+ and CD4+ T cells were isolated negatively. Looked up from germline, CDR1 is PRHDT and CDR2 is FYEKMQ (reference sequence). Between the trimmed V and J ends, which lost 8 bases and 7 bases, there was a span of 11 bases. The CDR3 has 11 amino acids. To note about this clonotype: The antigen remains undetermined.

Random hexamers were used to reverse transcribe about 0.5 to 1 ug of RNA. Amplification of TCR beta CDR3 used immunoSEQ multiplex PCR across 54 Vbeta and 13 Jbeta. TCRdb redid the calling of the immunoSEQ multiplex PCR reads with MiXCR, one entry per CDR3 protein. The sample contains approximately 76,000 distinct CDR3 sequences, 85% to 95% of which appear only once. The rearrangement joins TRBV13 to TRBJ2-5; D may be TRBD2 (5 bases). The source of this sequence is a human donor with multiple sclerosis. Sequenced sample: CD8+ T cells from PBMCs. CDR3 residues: CASGELGTQYF. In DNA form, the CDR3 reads TGTGCCAGCGGGGAGCTAGGGACCCAGTACTTC.